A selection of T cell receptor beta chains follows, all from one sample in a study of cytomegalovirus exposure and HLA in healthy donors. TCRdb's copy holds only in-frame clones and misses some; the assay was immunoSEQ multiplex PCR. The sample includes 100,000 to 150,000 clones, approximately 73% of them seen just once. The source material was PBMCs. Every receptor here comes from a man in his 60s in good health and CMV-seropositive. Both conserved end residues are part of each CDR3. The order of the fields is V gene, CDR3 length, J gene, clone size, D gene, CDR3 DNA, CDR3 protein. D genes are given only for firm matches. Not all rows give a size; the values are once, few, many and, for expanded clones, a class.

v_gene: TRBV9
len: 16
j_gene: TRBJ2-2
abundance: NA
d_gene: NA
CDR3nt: TGTGCCAGCAGCGCTCAGGGGCTAGCGGCGACCGGGGAGCTGTTTTTT
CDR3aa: CASSAQGLAATGELFF

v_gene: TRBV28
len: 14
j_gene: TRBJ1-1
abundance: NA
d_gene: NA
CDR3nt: TGTGCCAGCAGTTCGGCTGGACAGAACACTGAAGCTTTCTTT
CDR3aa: CASSSAGQNTEAFF

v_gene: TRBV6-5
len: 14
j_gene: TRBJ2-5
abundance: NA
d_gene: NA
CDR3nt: TGTGCCAGCACTACCCGGGTGCTGGGAGAGACCCAGTACTTC
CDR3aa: CASTTRVLGETQYF

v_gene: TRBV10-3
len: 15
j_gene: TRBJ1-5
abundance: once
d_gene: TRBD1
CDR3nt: TGTGCCATCAGCCTTGGACAGGGTCTGTCTCAGCCCCAGCATTTT
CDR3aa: CAISLGQGLSQPQHF

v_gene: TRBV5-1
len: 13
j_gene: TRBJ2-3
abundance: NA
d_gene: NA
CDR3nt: TGCGCCAGCAGCTCCACAGGGTCAGATACGCAGTATTTT
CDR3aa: CASSSTGSDTQYF

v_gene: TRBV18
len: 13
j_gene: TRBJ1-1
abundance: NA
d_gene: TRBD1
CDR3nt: TGTGCCAGCTCGGAAACAGGGGGGACTGAAGCTTTCTTT
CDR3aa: CASSETGGTEAFF

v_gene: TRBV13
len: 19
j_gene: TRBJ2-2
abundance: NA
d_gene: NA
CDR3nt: TGTGCCAGCAGCTTAGCCAGCTACTCTACTAGCCTGAACACCGGGGAGCTGTTTTTT
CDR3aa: CASSLASYSTSLNTGELFF

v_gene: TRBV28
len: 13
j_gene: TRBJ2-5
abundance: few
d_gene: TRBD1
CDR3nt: TGTGCCAGCAGCAGTACAGGGGCCCAGACCCAGTACTTC
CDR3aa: CASSSTGAQTQYF

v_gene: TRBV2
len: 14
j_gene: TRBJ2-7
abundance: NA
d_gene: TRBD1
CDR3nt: TGTGCCAGCAGTTGGGGGACAGGGGTCGACGAGCAGTACTTC
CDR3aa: CASSWGTGVDEQYF

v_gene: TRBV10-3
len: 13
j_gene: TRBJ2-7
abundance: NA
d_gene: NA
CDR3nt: TGTGCCATCAGTGGGGCACAGACCTACGAGCAGTACTTC
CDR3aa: CAISGAQTYEQYF

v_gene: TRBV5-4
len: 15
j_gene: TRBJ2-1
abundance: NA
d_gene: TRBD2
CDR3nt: TGTGCCAGCAGCTTGGACGGGGGGGGTTACAATGAGCAGTTCTTC
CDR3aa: CASSLDGGGYNEQFF

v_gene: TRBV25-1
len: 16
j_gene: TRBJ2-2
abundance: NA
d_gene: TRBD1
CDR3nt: TGTGCCAGCAGTTGGGACAGGGGGAGCGACACCGGGGAGCTGTTTTTT
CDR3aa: CASSWDRGSDTGELFF

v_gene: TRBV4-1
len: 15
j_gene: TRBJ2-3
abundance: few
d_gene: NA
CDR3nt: TGCGCCAGCAGCCTCAGTCGGACTGAGACAGATACGCAGTATTTT
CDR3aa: CASSLSRTETDTQYF

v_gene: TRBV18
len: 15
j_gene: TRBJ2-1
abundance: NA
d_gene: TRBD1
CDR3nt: TGTGCCAGCTCACCGGGACAGGCAGCCTACAATGAGCAGTTCTTC
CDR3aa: CASSPGQAAYNEQFF

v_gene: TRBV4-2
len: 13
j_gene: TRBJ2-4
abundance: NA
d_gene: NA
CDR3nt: TGTGCCAGCAGCCAAGATGGGCTGGGCATTCAGTACTTC
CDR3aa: CASSQDGLGIQYF

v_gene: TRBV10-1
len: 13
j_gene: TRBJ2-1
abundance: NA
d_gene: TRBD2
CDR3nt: TGCGCCAGCAGCCCCGGACTAGCGGGTGAGCAGTTCTTC
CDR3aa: CASSPGLAGEQFF

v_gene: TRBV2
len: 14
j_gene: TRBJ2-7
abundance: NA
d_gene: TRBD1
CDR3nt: TGTGCCAGCGAAAGGGACAGTAGTTCCTACGAGCAGTACTTC
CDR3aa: CASERDSSSYEQYF

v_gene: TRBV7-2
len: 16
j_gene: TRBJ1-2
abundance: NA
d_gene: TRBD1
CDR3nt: TGTGCCAGCAGCTTAGCGGGGTGGGACAGGGGCTATGGCTACACCTTC
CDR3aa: CASSLAGWDRGYGYTF

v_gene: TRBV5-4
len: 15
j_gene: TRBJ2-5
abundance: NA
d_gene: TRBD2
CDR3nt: TGTGCCAGCAGCTACACTAGCGGGCCTCAAGAGACCCAGTACTTC
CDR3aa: CASSYTSGPQETQYF

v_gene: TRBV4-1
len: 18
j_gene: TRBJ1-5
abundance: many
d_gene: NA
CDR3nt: TGCGCCAGCAGCCTCACCATGGTCAGGGATTTGAGCAATCAGCCCCAGCATTTT
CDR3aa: CASSLTMVRDLSNQPQHF

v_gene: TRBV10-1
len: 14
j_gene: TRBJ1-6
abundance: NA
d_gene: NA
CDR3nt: TGCGCCAGCAGTGAGTCCAGTACGTTTTCACCCCTCCACTTT
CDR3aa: CASSESSTFSPLHF

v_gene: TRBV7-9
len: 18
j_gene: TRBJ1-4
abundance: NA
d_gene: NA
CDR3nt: TGTGCCATCCCTGCTTACCAGGGGAGGGAAGCAACTAATGAAAAACTGTTTTTT
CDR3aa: CAIPAYQGREATNEKLFF

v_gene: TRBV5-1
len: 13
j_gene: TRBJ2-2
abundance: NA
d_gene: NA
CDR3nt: TGCGCCAGCAGCTTGCGGGAGACCGGGGAGCTGTTTTTT
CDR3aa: CASSLRETGELFF

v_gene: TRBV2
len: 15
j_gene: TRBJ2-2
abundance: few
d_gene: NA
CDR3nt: TGTGCCAGCAGTGTTCAGGGGTATGAGACCGGGGAGCTGTTTTTT
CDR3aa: CASSVQGYETGELFF

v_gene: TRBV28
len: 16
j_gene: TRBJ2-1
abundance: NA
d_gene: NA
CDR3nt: TGTGCCAGCACTCCTGCCCCGGGACTGACTTCCAATGAGCAGTTCTTC
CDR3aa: CASTPAPGLTSNEQFF

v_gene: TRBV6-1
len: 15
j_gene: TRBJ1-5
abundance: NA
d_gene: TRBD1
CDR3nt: TGTGCCAGCAGAGGGGGACAGGGAAGGGGACAGCCCCAGCATTTT
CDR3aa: CASRGGQGRGQPQHF

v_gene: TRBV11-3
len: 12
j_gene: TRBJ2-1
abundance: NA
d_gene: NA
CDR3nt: TGTGCCAGCAGCCTCTCAGGGCTGGAGCAGTTCTTC
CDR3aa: CASSLSGLEQFF

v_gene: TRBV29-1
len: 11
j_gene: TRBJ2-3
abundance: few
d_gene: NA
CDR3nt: TGCAGCGAAGGGGCCGACGATACGCAGTATTTT
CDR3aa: CSEGADDTQYF

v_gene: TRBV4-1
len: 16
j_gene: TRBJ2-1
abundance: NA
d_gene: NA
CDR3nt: TGCGCCAGCAGCCAAGATGAGCGGGCAACCTACAATGAGCAGTTCTTC
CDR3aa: CASSQDERATYNEQFF

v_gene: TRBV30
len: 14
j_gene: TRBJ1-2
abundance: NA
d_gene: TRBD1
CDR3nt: TGTGCCTGGAGTGTACTCGGGACAGGGATTGGCTACACCTTC
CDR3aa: CAWSVLGTGIGYTF

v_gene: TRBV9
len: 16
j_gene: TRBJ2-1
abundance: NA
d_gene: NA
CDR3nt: TGTGCCAGCAGCCCGACTGCCTCGGGGTCCTACAATGAGCAGTTCTTC
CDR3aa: CASSPTASGSYNEQFF

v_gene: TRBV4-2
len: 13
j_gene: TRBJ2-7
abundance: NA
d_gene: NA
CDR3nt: TGTGCCAGCAGCCAACTCAGGGGATGGGAGCAGTACTTC
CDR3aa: CASSQLRGWEQYF

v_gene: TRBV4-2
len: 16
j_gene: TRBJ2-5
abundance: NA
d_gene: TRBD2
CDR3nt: TGTGCCAGCAGTCATGTTCTAGCGGGCATCCAAGAGACCCAGTACTTC
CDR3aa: CASSHVLAGIQETQYF

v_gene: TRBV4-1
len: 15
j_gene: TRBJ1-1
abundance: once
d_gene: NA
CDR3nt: TGCGCCAGCAGGCCCCGGGGGTATATCAACACTGAAGCTTTCTTT
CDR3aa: CASRPRGYINTEAFF

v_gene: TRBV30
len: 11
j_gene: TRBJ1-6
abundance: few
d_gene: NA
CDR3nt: TGTGCCTGGAGTTATATGCACGGCCTCCACTTT
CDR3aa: CAWSYMHGLHF

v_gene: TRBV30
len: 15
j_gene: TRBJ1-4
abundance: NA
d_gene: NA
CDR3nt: TGTGCCTGGAGCCGCCGGGCTACCGGGGATGAAAAACTGTTTTTT
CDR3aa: CAWSRRATGDEKLFF

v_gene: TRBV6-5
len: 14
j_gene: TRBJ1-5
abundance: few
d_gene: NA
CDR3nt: TGTGCCACCCTGAATCTGTCTTCCTCAGGGGCCCAGCATTTT
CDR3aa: CATLNLSSSGAQHF

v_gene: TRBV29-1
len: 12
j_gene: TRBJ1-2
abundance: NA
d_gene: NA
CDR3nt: TGCAGCGTTGCACAGGGTGACTATGGCTACACCTTC
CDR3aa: CSVAQGDYGYTF

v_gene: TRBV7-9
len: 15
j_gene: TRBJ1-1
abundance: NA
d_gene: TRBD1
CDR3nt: TGTGCCAGCAGCTCCCAGGGGGCGCAGGGCACTGAAGCTTTCTTT
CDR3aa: CASSSQGAQGTEAFF

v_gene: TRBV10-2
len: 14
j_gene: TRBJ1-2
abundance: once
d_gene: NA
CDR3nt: TGCGCCAGCAGTGACACAGGCCTCTTCTATGGCTACACCTTC
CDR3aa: CASSDTGLFYGYTF